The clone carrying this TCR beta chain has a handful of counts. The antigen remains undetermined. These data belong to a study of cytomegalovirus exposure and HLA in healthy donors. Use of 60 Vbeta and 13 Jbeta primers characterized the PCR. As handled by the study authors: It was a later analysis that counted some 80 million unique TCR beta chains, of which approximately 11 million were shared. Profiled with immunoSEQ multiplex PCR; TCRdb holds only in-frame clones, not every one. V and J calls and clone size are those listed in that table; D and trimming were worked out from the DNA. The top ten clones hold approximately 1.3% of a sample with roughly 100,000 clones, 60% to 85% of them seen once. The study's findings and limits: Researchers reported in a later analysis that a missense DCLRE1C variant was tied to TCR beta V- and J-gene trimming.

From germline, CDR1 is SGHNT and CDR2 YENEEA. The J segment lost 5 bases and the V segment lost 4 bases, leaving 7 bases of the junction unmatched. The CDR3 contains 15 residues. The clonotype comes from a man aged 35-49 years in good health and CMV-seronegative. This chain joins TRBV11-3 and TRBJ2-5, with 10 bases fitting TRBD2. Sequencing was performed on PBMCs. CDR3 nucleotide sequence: TGTGCCAGCAGCTCCAAGCGGGAGGGCCAGGAGACCCAGTACTTC. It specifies CASSSKREGQETQYF.